One sample yielded the 32 T cell receptor beta chains listed below, sequenced in a study of blood T cells in healthy people across ages (dated by TCRdb to 2013 to 2016). Preparation of the library involved 5' RACE. TCRdb shows the sequencer as Illumina HiSeq 2500. A second PCR of 7 to 11 cycles was performed with a sample-barcoded 5' primer and a J-beta primer mix. TCRdb's own reprocessing of the public reads used fastp at Q25 and MiXCR and kept productive beta chains. Every CDR3 protein is listed once, alongside the most common genes and DNA of its rows. In this sample the table shows about 1.6 million distinct CDR3 sequences, about 32% of which occur a single time. Roughly 12% of the sample is in the top ten clones. The sample taken for sequencing was blood. The receptors originated from a woman under 40 in good health.

Comment on this clonotype: At one end the junction does not follow the germline gene, possibly because of a read error. The rearrangement joins TRBV6-4 to TRBJ2-3; 7 nucleotides align to TRBD2. CDR3 size: 17 residues. Germline lookup yields CDR1 MRHNA and CDR2 SNTAGT. CDR3 loop: CASSDPQAGPSTGTQYF. The CDR3, as DNA: TGTGCCAGCAGTGACCCCCAAGCGGGGCCCTCCACAGGTACGCAGTATTTT.

V usage is TRBV9 and J usage is TRBJ2-1; the match to TRBD1 covers 8 bases. With V trimmed by 3 bases and J by 3 bases, 5 bases remained unmatched. Germline lookup yields CDR1 SGDLS and CDR2 YYNGEE. This CDR3 comprises 15 residues. This CDR3 reads CASSASGGFYNEQFF. In DNA form, the CDR3 reads TGTGCCAGCAGCGCCTCAGGGGGCTTCTACAATGAGCAGTTCTTC.

This clonotype showed up just a few times. The chain employs TRBV5-1 and TRBJ2-1, with 9 bases fitting TRBD1. V dropped 0 bases and J dropped 6; count of bases not matched to a gene: 13. There are 18 residues in the CDR3. Looked up from germline, CDR1 is SGHRS and CDR2 is YFSETQ. CDR3 DNA sequence: TGCGCCAGCAGCTTGGCTAATGCCCCCGGGACAGGGATCAATGAGCAGTTCTTC. Protein product: CASSLANAPGTGINEQFF.

This chain joins TRBV11-2 and TRBJ2-5; 9 bases match TRBD1. Germline CDR1 reads SGHAT; CDR2 reads FQNNGV. V dropped 5 bases and J dropped 5; count of bases not matched to a gene: 9. CDR3 length: 15 amino acids. CDR3 in DNA: TGTGCCAGCAGCCCGGGGACAGGGCACGCTGAGACCCAGTACTTC. Its protein product is CASSPGTGHAETQYF.

V usage is TRBV28 and J usage is TRBJ2-7; TRBD1 matches 8 bases. CDR1 is MDHEN, CDR2 SYDVKM, per germline. CDR3 length equals 14 residues. With 6 bases clipped from V and 1 base from J, the junction kept 5 bases outside the gene matches. This chain's CDR3 is CASRPQGASYEQYF. As DNA, the CDR3 is TGTGCCAGCAGACCTCAGGGGGCTTCCTACGAGCAGTACTTC.

The chain links TRBV28 to TRBJ2-7; D call uncertain. CDR1 and CDR2 from the germline V gene are MDHEN and SYDVKM. The V end lost 4 bases, the J end lost 7 bases, and 26 bases lay between the germline ends. The CDR3 sequence is 17 residues long. CDR3 amino acids: CASSSPREAGPSEEQYF. CDR3 nucleotides: TGTGCCAGCAGTTCCCCTCGAGAGGCAGGACCTTCCGAAGAGCAGTACTTC. Full variable domain (missing parts from reference TRBV28 and TRBJ2-7): DVKVTQSSRYLVKRTGEKVFLECVQDMDHENMFWYRQDPGLGLRLIYFSYDVKMKEKGDIPEGYSVSREKKERFSLILESASTNQTSMYLCASSSPREAGPSEEQYFGPGTRLTVT.

The chain employs TRBV5-4 and TRBJ2-5; D unclear. V was cut by 1 base and J by 2 bases, with 12 bases left in between. Germline V gene sequence: CDR1 SGHNT, CDR2 YYREEE (reference sequence). The CDR3 runs to 15 residues. CDR3 DNA sequence: TGTGCCAGCAGCTTGAAGGGTTCAGGACAAGAGACCCAGTACTTC. Residues: CASSLKGSGQETQYF.

With regard to this clonotype: A much larger clonotype is one base distant, so this may be a read error. The V gene is TRBV5-1, the J gene TRBJ2-1, with 11 bases that match TRBD1. The DNA end is a closer match to TRBJ2-7, so the J assignment may be wrong. The germline CDR1 and CDR2 sequences are SGHRS and YFSETQ. The CDR3 spans 15 residues. The CDR3 DNA follows: TGCGCCAGCAGCGCCGGGACAGGGGGTAACAATGAGCAGTACTTC. Protein sequence: CASSAGTGGNNEQYF.

This clonotype was observed a handful of times. The rearrangement links TRBV20-1 to TRBJ2-1; TRBD2 agrees at 11 bases. CDR3 size: 21 residues. The junction had 16 bases not matched to a gene; V was cut back by 0 bases and J by 0 bases. Germline values: CDR1 DFQATT, CDR2 SNEGSKA (reference sequence). This chain's CDR3 is CSARDYAGRLAGTSSYNEQFF. The CDR3 coding sequence is TGCAGTGCTAGAGATTATGCCGGTCGACTAGCGGGGACCTCCTCCTACAATGAGCAGTTCTTC.

This chain uses TRBV5-8 with TRBJ2-7, with 8 positions matching TRBD2. The CDR3 has 15 residues. V was clipped by 0 bases and J by 4 bases; unmatched bases: 6. The germline V gene has CDR1 SGHTS and CDR2 YDEGEE. In DNA, the CDR3 is TGTGCCAGCAGCTTGGAAGGGACTAGAGGGTACGAGCAGTACTTC. Residues: CASSLEGTRGYEQYF.

The genes are TRBV20-1 and TRBJ2-5, with D maybe TRBD2 (6 bases). The germline V and J ends were trimmed by 6 bases and 4 bases, with 15 bases remaining between them. The CDR3 is 13 amino acids. Germline loops: CDR1 DFQATT, CDR2 SNEGSKA (reference sequence). The CDR3 is CSAPAAGSETQYF. The CDR3 coding sequence is TGCAGTGCCCCGGCGGCGGGATCAGAGACCCAGTACTTC.

This clonotype was found a few times. The V call is TRBV7-3, the J call TRBJ2-5, with D unresolved. Germline V gene lookup returns CDR1 SGHTA and CDR2 FQGTGA. There are 14 residues in the CDR3. Between the trimmed V and J ends, which lost 3 bases and 5 bases, there was a span of 13 bases. Written as DNA, the CDR3 is TGTGCCAGCAGCTTGGACCTACAGCGCGAGACCCAGTACTTC. Translating gives CASSLDLQRETQYF.

This clonotype has more than one count but fewer than ten. This chain connects TRBV20-1 to TRBJ2-1; 7 bases are shared with TRBD2. The CDR3 is 16 residues long. After removal of 6 bases from V and 2 bases from J, the junction contained 13 bases not matched to a gene. Germline V gene sequence: CDR1 DFQATT, CDR2 SNEGSKA (reference sequence). The CDR3 sequence: CSAKGSPGGPYNEQFF. CDR3 DNA: TGCAGTGCAAAAGGGAGCCCGGGAGGCCCCTACAATGAGCAGTTCTTC.

This clonotype was seen a handful of times. The CDR3 is CASSPRGPYGYTF. The DNA of the CDR3 is TGTGCCAGCTCACCTAGGGGACCCTATGGCTACACCTTC. The chain joins TRBV18 to TRBJ1-2; a possible D gene is TRBD1 (5 bases). The CDR3 has 13 amino acids. V shed 3 bases and J shed 4 bases, with 9 bases lying between them. Germline CDR1 and CDR2: KGHSH and LQKENI.

The chain is built from TRBV7-3 and TRBJ2-1; 8 bases agree with TRBD1. Germline CDR1 is SGHTA and CDR2 is FQGTGA. The J segment lost 10 bases and the V segment lost 5 bases, leaving 10 bases of the junction unmatched. The CDR3 consists of 14 residues. In DNA form, the CDR3 reads TGTGCCAGCAGCCCCCGGGACAGGAGGCACGAGCAGTTCTTC. Its translation is CASSPRDRRHEQFF.

As to this clonotype: A much bigger clone sits one base away, suggesting this may be a read error. V is TRBV7-3 and J is TRBJ2-3; 8 bases map to TRBD2. The CDR3 runs 18 residues. The germline gives CDR1 SGHTA, CDR2 FQGTGA. The CDR3 reads CASSSISGSPGSIDTQYF. The CDR3 DNA reads as TGTGCCAGCAGCTCGATAAGCGGGAGCCCCGGAAGCATAGATACGCAGTATTTT.

This clonotype was counted ten times or more. The chain recombines TRBV20-1 with TRBJ2-7; 7 nucleotides align to TRBD2. V gave up 4 bases and J gave up 4 bases; unmatched junction bases: 4. In germline, CDR1 is DFQATT, CDR2 SNEGSKA (reference sequence). This CDR3 region has 12 residues. The CDR3 nucleotides read TGCAGTGCTACAGCAGCGGGGTACGAGCAGTACTTC. Its translation: CSATAAGYEQYF.

In this sample, this clonotype turned up a few times. The V and J genes are TRBV20-1 and TRBJ1-6; TRBD1 matches 8 bases. This CDR3 has 16 amino acids. J was trimmed by 7 bases and V by 1 base; bases with no gene match: 9. The germline gives CDR1 DFQATT, CDR2 SNEGSKA (reference sequence). The DNA for the CDR3 is TGCAGTGCTAGAGTCCCAGGACAGGGTGAAAATTCACCCCTCCACTTT. It yields the protein CSARVPGQGENSPLHF.

The rearrangement links TRBV30 to TRBJ2-3, with D perhaps TRBD2 (5 bases). The V end lost 2 bases, the J end lost 5 bases, and 11 bases lay between the germline ends. Germline V gene data show CDR1 as GTSNPN and CDR2 as SVGIG (reference sequence). CDR3 length: 13 residues. DNA for the CDR3: TGTGCCTGGAGTCGGGGAGTGAAAGATACGCAGTATTTT. Amino acid sequence: CAWSRGVKDTQYF.

This clonotype was counted a few times. The CDR3 DNA reads as TGTGCCAGCAGTCCCACGACTAGCGGTGATACGCAGTATTTT. Its protein product is CASSPTTSGDTQYF. The chain recombines TRBV27 with TRBJ2-3; 9 bases match TRBD2. Per the germline V gene, CDR1 is MNHEY and CDR2 is SMNVEV (reference sequence). The CDR3 covers 14 residues. V dropped 5 bases and J dropped 6; count of bases not matched to a gene: 6.

This sequence joins TRBV27 and TRBJ2-3; D not resolved. V lost 2 bases and J lost 8, with 8 bases in between. CDR1 and CDR2 from the germline V gene are MNHEY and SMNVEV (reference sequence). The CDR3 is 12 amino acids. CDR3 protein: CASSLGPATQYF. In nucleotides, the CDR3 is TGTGCCAGCAGTTTAGGACCCGCTACGCAGTATTTT.

The chain carries TRBV3-1 and TRBJ1-2, with a tentative D call TRBD1 (5 bases). With 2 bases removed from V and 1 base from J, the gap between germline ends came to 20 bases. Germline CDR1 LGHDT, CDR2 YNNKEL (reference sequence). The CDR3 is 18 residues long. This CDR3 reads CASSQRMGGERVNYGYTF. The DNA of the CDR3 is TGTGCCAGCAGCCAAAGAATGGGGGGGGAACGAGTTAACTATGGCTACACCTTC.

This clonotype came up a few times. The CDR3 is CSVGGAGSGEQYF. The CDR3 DNA sequence: TGCAGCGTTGGGGGTGCAGGGTCTGGCGAGCAGTACTTC. The chain is built from TRBV29-1 and TRBJ2-7, with D perhaps matching TRBD1 (5 bases). This CDR3 is 13 amino acids long. Germline CDR1 SQVTM, CDR2 ANQGSEA. Trimming shortened V by 4 bases and J by 6 bases, and 16 bases separated the two germline ends.

This chain uses TRBV20-1 with TRBJ2-7; tentative D call: TRBD1 (7 bases). There are 15 residues in the CDR3. Germline V gene data show CDR1 as DFQATT and CDR2 as SNEGSKA (reference sequence). Trimming cost V 3 bases and J 3 bases, with 18 bases left between them. The CDR3 region is CSASDGGGALYEQYF. As DNA, the CDR3 is TGCAGTGCTAGTGACGGAGGGGGCGCCCTCTACGAGCAGTACTTC.

The chain uses TRBV27 and TRBJ2-7; D is undetermined. This CDR3 has 16 residues. V was pared by 0 bases and J by 7 bases, with 19 bases between. Germline CDR1 and CDR2: MNHEY and SMNVEV (reference sequence). The CDR3 here is CASSLSQEISDNEQYF. The CDR3 nucleotides read TGTGCCAGCAGTTTATCCCAGGAGATAAGCGATAATGAGCAGTACTTC.

V gene TRBV20-1 combines with J gene TRBJ2-5, with TRBD2 matching over 10 bases. CDR1 is DFQATT and CDR2 is SNEGSKA in the germline V gene (reference sequence). Trimming removed 0 bases from V and 4 bases from J; junction bases left unmatched: 8. The CDR3 contains 16 residues. The DNA of the CDR3 is TGCAGTGCTAGAGATAGCCTAGCGGGAGTAGCAGAGACCCAGTACTTC. The encoded protein is CSARDSLAGVAETQYF.

This sequence joins TRBV20-1 and TRBJ2-3; no definite D call. The CDR3 extends over 12 amino acids. Germline values: CDR1 DFQATT, CDR2 SNEGSKA (reference sequence). The ends were cut back, 5 bases at V and 6 bases at J, with 12 bases in the middle. The chain's CDR3 is CSAPVPPDTQYF. CDR3 bases: TGCAGTGCTCCGGTCCCACCGGATACGCAGTATTTT.

This clonotype was observed at least ten times. This chain joins TRBV29-1 and TRBJ2-1, with D perhaps matching TRBD2 (6 bases). The CDR3 extends over 12 amino acids. V was cut by 7 bases and J by 3 bases, with 10 bases left in between. Germline V CDR1 and CDR2: SQVTM, ANQGSEA. The CDR3 is CSGGLLYNEQFF. The CDR3 DNA follows: TGCAGCGGGGGACTCCTCTACAATGAGCAGTTCTTC.

There are a few counts of this clonotype. The V gene is TRBV5-1, the J gene TRBJ2-5, with D possibly called TRBD1 or TRBD2 (5 bases each). CDR1 SGHRS and CDR2 YFSETQ come from the germline V gene. The germline V and J ends were trimmed by 4 bases and 5 bases, with 12 bases remaining between them. The CDR3 is 13 residues long. CDR3 in DNA: TGCGCCAGCAGCGATTGGGACCTTGAGACCCAGTACTTC. It is translated as CASSDWDLETQYF.

The V call is TRBV2, the J call TRBJ2-1; D not resolved. Germline V gene sequence: CDR1 SNHLY, CDR2 FYNNEI. The CDR3 consists of 17 residues. Between the trimmed V and J ends, which lost 3 bases and 0 bases, there was a span of 15 bases. CDR3 sequence (DNA): TGTGCCAGCAGTGAGGGTCCCCAACTCAGCTCCTACAATGAGCAGTTCTTC. It specifies CASSEGPQLSSYNEQFF.

This chain uses TRBV20-1 with TRBJ1-5, with no clear D. The CDR3 has 15 amino acids. Trimming stripped 2 bases from V and 0 bases from J, with 11 bases between. Germline lookup yields CDR1 DFQATT and CDR2 SNEGSKA (reference sequence). Here the CDR3 reads CSARLGQYSNQPQHF. As DNA, the CDR3 is TGCAGTGCTAGATTGGGCCAGTATAGCAATCAGCCCCAGCATTTT.

This CDR3 reads CASSQGLGAEAFF. The CDR3 DNA is TGTGCCAGCAGCCAAGGTCTTGGCGCTGAAGCTTTCTTT. This sequence joins TRBV3-1 and TRBJ1-1, with no clear D. Germline V CDR1 and CDR2: LGHDT, YNNKEL (reference sequence). This CDR3 contains 13 residues. V lost 1 base and J 6 bases, leaving 9 bases between the germline ends. The variable domain in full, with the rest retrieved from reference TRBV3-1 and TRBJ1-1, is DTAVSQTPKYLVTQMGNDKSIKCEQNLGHDTMYWYKQDSKKFLKIMFSYNNKELIINETVPNRFSPKSPDKAHLNLHINSLELGDSAVYFCASSQGLGAEAFFGQGTRLTVV.